One T cell receptor (beta chain) is described in this entry. The target antigen is unknown. 60 Vbeta and 13 Jbeta primers were used in PCR. TCRdb's table, derived via immunoSEQ multiplex PCR, lists solely in-frame clones and lacks some. This sample's table has more than 45,000 clones. This CDR3 comprises 15 residues. V lost 1 base, J lost 3 bases, and 0 bases stayed unmatched. Germline loops: CDR1 SGHDN, CDR2 FVKESK. This record comes from a study of cytomegalovirus exposure and HLA in healthy donors. Points from the study as a whole: A missense variant in DCLRE1C was later tied to TCR beta V- and J-gene trimming. The dataset shows that most TCR sequences were rare, while some public TCRs occurred in many donors. Later analysis showed TCR association rates varying by HLA locus, highest for DRB1 and lowest for HLA-C. The study reported that TCR beta sequences accurately predicted HLA-A and HLA-B alleles in most subjects.

The genes are TRBV14 and TRBJ1-6, with 7 nucleotides matching TRBD1. This receptor was obtained from a male donor in good health and CMV-seronegative. Material: PBMCs. The CDR3 coding sequence is TGTGCCAGCAGCCAAGGACAGGGCTATAATTCACCCCTCCACTTT. Its translation is CASSQGQGYNSPLHF.